This TCR beta chain emerged from a study of blood T cell repertoires in COVID-19. Whole-study context: Donors in the United States, Italy and Spain gave samples during acute or convalescent COVID-19. In each case, the material was cDNA or gDNA derived from T cells, B-cell-depleted T cells, or PBMCs.

Original processing methods: Quantification of nucleated cells was approximated via reference gene primer amplification. The method was immunoSEQ multiplex PCR; TCRdb's version includes in-frame clones alone and lacks a portion of them. Clone size and the V and J calls come from that table; the DNA yielded D and trimming. The sample includes about 200,000 clones, about nine tenths seen only once; the top ten take 3.5% to 5%. With 10 bases clipped from V and 5 bases from J, the junction kept 13 bases outside the gene matches. The CDR3 length is 14 residues. Germline values: CDR1 MNHEY, CDR2 SVGAGI. The sequenced sample consisted of peripheral blood. The TCR originated in a man aged 50 to 59 with acute or convalescent COVID-19. The rearrangement uses TRBV6-5 and TRBJ1-2, with 7 bases fitting TRBD1. CDR3 in amino acids: CATLQGQASYGYTF. The DNA for the CDR3 is TGTGCCACTCTACAGGGGCAGGCGTCTTATGGCTACACCTTC.